This T cell receptor beta chain was captured in a study of post-analysis software for immune sequencing data. Study-level findings and limits: Five TRBV segments occurring more often in patients than controls included TRBV5-6, TRBV5-1 and TRBV20-1. Batch-mates among the samples co-clustered strongly by F measure. Normalized Chao1 diversity was significantly reduced in patients versus controls.

Germline CDR1 reads SGHDT; CDR2 reads YYEEEE. The CDR3 totals 16 residues. Trimming removed 1 base from V and 6 bases from J, with 19 bases in between. Details on this clonotype: The antigen is unknown.

TCR beta cDNA libraries had unique molecular identifiers. It was from roughly 1.1 to 9.2 million T cells that 450,000 to 550,000 cDNA molecules came. TCRdb redid the calling of the PCR reads with MiXCR, one entry per CDR3 protein. The data show over 300,000 distinct CDR3 sequences, roughly 30% seen once. The receptor was isolated from a girl aged 5 to 17 with multiple sclerosis. Sequences were obtained from blood. The chain is built from TRBV5-6 and TRBJ1-2, with D possibly matching TRBD1 (6 bases). The CDR3: CASSLTGAGWLDGYTF. CDR3 sequence (DNA): TGTGCCAGCAGCTTGACGGGGGCCGGTTGGTTGGATGGCTACACCTTC.